The rows below give T cell receptor beta chains drawn from one sample of a study of blood T cells in healthy people across ages. TCRdb re-analysed the 5' RACE reads in MiXCR, keeping a single row per CDR3 protein. The data hold 600,000 or so distinct CDR3 sequences, with roughly 21% observed a single time. The sample consisted of blood. These receptors came from a man between 65 and 85 years old in good health. The CDR3 runs from the conserved cysteine through the conserved F or W. Each record gives: D gene, J gene, clone size, V gene, CDR3 DNA, CDR3 protein. A D gene is named only where the DNA matches it firmly. Clone size, where shown, is once, few, many, or a class for clones that have expanded.

>TRBD2|TRBJ2-1|NA|TRBV6-2/TRBV6-3
TGTGCCAGCAGTTACCCCGAGGGAGCGGGAGGACCTGAGCAGTTCTTC
CASSYPEGAGGPEQFF
>NA|TRBJ2-1|NA|TRBV9
NA
CASSVEVASVREQFF
>TRBD2|TRBJ2-3|NA|TRBV10-2
TGCGCCAGCAGTGAATCTAGCGGGAGCGCGTATACGCAGTATTTT
CASSESSGSAYTQYF
>NA|TRBJ1-2|few|TRBV28
TGTGCCAGCAGTTTAGAGGCTCCGAAAGGGGTTGGCTACACCTTC
CASSLEAPKGVGYTF
>TRBD2|TRBJ2-5|few|TRBV20-1
TGCAGTGCAAGGGGCGGGCCTAGCGGGAGTTCTGAGACCCAGTACTTC
CSARGGPSGSSETQYF
>TRBD2|TRBJ2-7|few|TRBV2
TGTGCCAGCAGGGGGCTAGCGGGCTTCTCAGGAGAGCAGTACTTC
CASRGLAGFSGEQYF
>TRBD1|TRBJ2-7|NA|TRBV14
TGTGCCAGCAGCCGGGAGACAGGGGTGTACGAGCAGTACTTC
CASSRETGVYEQYF
>TRBD1|TRBJ2-7|few|TRBV12-3/TRBV12-4
TGTGCCAGCAGTAAAACCGGGACAGGGGCCTACGAGCAGTACTTC
CASSKTGTGAYEQYF
>NA|TRBJ2-7|NA|TRBV27
TGTGCCAGCAGCAAAATCTCCGGGACGGAAACCTACGAGCAGTACTTC
CASSKISGTETYEQYF
>NA|TRBJ2-7|NA|TRBV12-3/TRBV12-4
TGTGCCAGCAGTTTTGGGGAGTTTCCTTACGAGCAGTACTTC
CASSFGEFPYEQYF
>TRBD1|TRBJ2-5|many|TRBV28
TGTGCCAGCACTCTTACAGGGGATCCGGAAGAGACCCAGTACTTC
CASTLTGDPEETQYF
>NA|TRBJ1-5|few|TRBV12-3/TRBV12-4
TGTGCCAGCAGTTTTGGGGGGGCTCTTCAGCCCCAGCATTTT
CASSFGGALQPQHF